Listed below are T cell receptor beta chains from one sample, sequenced in a study of identical twins. Each CDR3 protein is one row after TCRdb ran MiXCR on the 5' RACE reads. This table holds about 240,000 distinct CDR3 sequences, about 13% found once. The same sample was also used in a study of yellow fever vaccine responses in identical twins.

Sequencing was performed on memory (CD45RO+) T cells sorted from blood. The receptors stem from a woman aged 18-29 years in good health. CDR3s leave out the opening cysteine and the closing phenylalanine or tryptophan. Each record gives: J gene, V gene, CDR3 protein.

j_gene: TRBJ2-2
v_gene: TRBV6-2/TRBV6-3
CDR3aa: ASSKMTGNTGELF

j_gene: TRBJ2-5
v_gene: TRBV15
CDR3aa: ATSRARAEETQY

j_gene: TRBJ2-3
v_gene: TRBV6-1
CDR3aa: ASRFTGITDTQY

j_gene: TRBJ2-1
v_gene: TRBV7-2
CDR3aa: ASELLIAGEDEQF

j_gene: TRBJ2-1
v_gene: TRBV9
CDR3aa: ASSDASGSKQF

j_gene: TRBJ2-7
v_gene: TRBV20-1
CDR3aa: STPRQGNEQY

j_gene: TRBJ2-3
v_gene: TRBV5-1
CDR3aa: ASTYGTSVSPDTQY

j_gene: TRBJ2-5
v_gene: TRBV2
CDR3aa: ASRMDSPESQY

j_gene: TRBJ2-3
v_gene: TRBV5-1
CDR3aa: ASSTGQGVIDTQY

j_gene: TRBJ2-2
v_gene: TRBV24-1
CDR3aa: ATSDSWGGKNTGELF

j_gene: TRBJ2-1
v_gene: TRBV6-4
CDR3aa: ASSDSDSYNEQF

j_gene: TRBJ2-1
v_gene: TRBV20-1
CDR3aa: SARAPGRSYNEQF

j_gene: TRBJ1-3
v_gene: TRBV29-1
CDR3aa: SVEDDDSGNTIY